A single sample gave rise to the 12 T cell receptor beta chains below, sequenced in a study of blood T cell repertoires in COVID-19. Data came from immunoSEQ multiplex PCR; TCRdb stores just in-frame clones and leaves some out. The sample has 150,000 to 200,000 clones; around four fifths are singletons. Sample: peripheral blood. These receptors were taken from a woman in her 70s with COVID-19, enrolled during active disease.

The chain recombines TRBV5-1 with TRBJ1-1; D is undetermined. Germline loops: CDR1 SGHRS, CDR2 YFSETQ. This CDR3 has 14 residues. The V gene lost 1 base and the J gene lost 0 bases, with 7 bases spanning the gap. The CDR3 nucleotides are TGCGCCAGCAGCTTGCGTCCAGTGAACACTGAAGCTTTCTTT. This codes for CASSLRPVNTEAFF.

The chain uses TRBV11-2 and TRBJ2-7; no clear D gene. V gave up 0 bases and J gave up 6 bases, with 12 bases separating them. The CDR3 runs 14 residues. Looked up from germline, CDR1 is SGHAT and CDR2 is FQNNGV. CDR3 protein: CASSLEVREREQYV. CDR3 DNA: TGTGCCAGCAGCTTAGAGGTCAGAGAGCGCGAGCAGTACGTC.

The rearrangement uses TRBV5-8 and TRBJ2-2; D is unresolved. CDR3 size: 11 residues. Germline CDR1 is SGHTS and CDR2 is YDEGEE. V lost 2 bases to trimming and J lost 8 bases, with 4 bases between them. CDR3 loop: CASSFQGELFF. In nucleotides, the CDR3 is TGTGCCAGCAGCTTCCAGGGGGAGCTGTTTTTT.

The chain uses TRBV6-5 and TRBJ1-2; D remains ambiguous. Trimming removed 5 bases from V and 3 bases from J, with 7 bases in between. This CDR3 contains 12 residues. CDR1 and CDR2 (germline): MNHEY, SVGAGI. The chain's CDR3 is CASSTRDYGYTF. The CDR3 coding sequence is TGTGCCAGCAGTACCCGGGACTATGGCTACACCTTC.

The chain has TRBV29-1 and TRBJ2-1, with 8 bases that match TRBD2. Per the germline V gene, CDR1 is SQVTM and CDR2 is ANQGSEA. The CDR3 length is 13 residues. V lost 7 bases, J lost 2 bases, and 4 bases stayed unmatched. The CDR3 spells CSGGREAYNEQFF. CDR3 nucleotides: TGCAGCGGGGGGCGGGAGGCCTACAATGAGCAGTTCTTC.

The gene calls are TRBV11-3 and TRBJ2-3, with TRBD2 identical over 10 bases. The CDR3 contains 16 residues. Germline CDR1 reads SGHNT; CDR2 reads YENEEA. V was pared by 3 bases and J by 6 bases, with 9 bases of the junction left unmatched. This chain's CDR3 is CASSFLAGGVVDTQYF. The CDR3, as DNA: TGTGCCAGCAGCTTCTTAGCGGGAGGAGTGGTGGATACGCAGTATTTT.

This chain joins TRBV11-2 and TRBJ2-2; D is uncertain. V was clipped by 1 base and J by 2 bases, with 8 bases between them. The germline V gene has CDR1 SGHAT and CDR2 FQNNGV. The CDR3 has 15 residues. CDR3 DNA sequence: TGTGCCAGCAGCTTAGCCCCAGGCAACACCGGGGAGCTGTTTTTT. Its translation is CASSLAPGNTGELFF.

The rearrangement joins TRBV18 to TRBJ2-1; 13 positions agree with TRBD2. V was pared by 0 bases and J by 8 bases, with 7 bases of the junction left unmatched. The CDR3 extends over 17 amino acids. Germline-derived CDR1 and CDR2 are KGHSH and LQKENI. CDR3 bases: TGTGCCAGCTCACCACCCCGACTAGCGGGAGGATCGGATGAGCAGTTCTTC. It is translated as CASSPPRLAGGSDEQFF.

The rearrangement links TRBV25-1 to TRBJ2-1, with D possibly matching TRBD2 (6 bases). This CDR3 spans 15 amino acids. Trimming shortened V by 6 bases and J by 5 bases, and 17 bases separated the two germline ends. The germline gives CDR1 MGHDK, CDR2 SYGVNS. CDR3 region: CASSDSGGVHNEQFF. The CDR3 DNA sequence: TGTGCCAGCAGCGACTCCGGGGGAGTCCACAATGAGCAGTTCTTC.

The chain carries TRBV15 and TRBJ1-4; D is unclear. V lost 5 bases to trimming and J lost 3 bases, with 7 bases between them. This CDR3 contains 13 residues. The V gene's germline CDR1 is LNHNV and CDR2 YYDKDF (reference sequence). The CDR3 loop is CATSGRANEKLFF. Written as DNA, the CDR3 is TGTGCCACCAGCGGGAGGGCTAATGAAAAACTGTTTTTT.

The V and J genes are TRBV19 and TRBJ1-5, with D possibly being TRBD1 (6 bases). The germline CDR1 and CDR2 sequences are LNHDA and SQIVND (reference sequence). The CDR3 consists of 15 residues. The ends were cut back, 1 base at V and 1 base at J, with 8 bases in the middle. In nucleotides, the CDR3 is TGTGCCAGTAGTATAGGCGACAGGAGCAATCAGCCCCAGCATTTT. It specifies CASSIGDRSNQPQHF.

The chain combines TRBV3-1 (or the pseudogene TRBV3-2) with TRBJ1-1; possible D gene TRBD1, 5 bases. The V end was cut by 0 bases, the J end by 10 bases, with 9 bases between. The germline CDR1 and CDR2 sequences are LGHDT and YNNKEL (reference sequence). The CDR3 extends over 12 amino acids. The CDR3 here is CASSQDAGLAFF. As DNA, the CDR3 is TGTGCCAGCAGCCAAGACGCGGGGCTAGCTTTCTTT.